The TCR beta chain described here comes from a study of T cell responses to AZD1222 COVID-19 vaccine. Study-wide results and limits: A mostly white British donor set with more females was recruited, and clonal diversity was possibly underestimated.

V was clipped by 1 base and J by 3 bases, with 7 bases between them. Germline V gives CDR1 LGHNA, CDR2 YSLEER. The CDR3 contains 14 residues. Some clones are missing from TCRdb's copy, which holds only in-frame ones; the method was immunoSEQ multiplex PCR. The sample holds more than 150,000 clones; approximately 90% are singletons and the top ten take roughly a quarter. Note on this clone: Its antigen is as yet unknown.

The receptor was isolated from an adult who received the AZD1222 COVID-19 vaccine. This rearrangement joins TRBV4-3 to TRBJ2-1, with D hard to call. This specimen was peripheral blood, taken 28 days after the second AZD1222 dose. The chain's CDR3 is CASSQGSNYNEQFF. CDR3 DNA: TGCGCCAGCAGCCAAGGGTCCAACTACAATGAGCAGTTCTTC.